The subject of this entry is one T cell receptor beta chain. This specimen comes from a study of CD8+ T cells in alopecia areata. Extracted RNA was reverse transcribed into cDNA, the sequencing template. The data were produced by immunoSEQ multiplex PCR, yet TCRdb's version contains in-frame clones alone and is incomplete. Of some 200,000 clones in the sample, 56% were seen once. This CDR3 comprises 15 residues. Germline loops: CDR1 MGHRA, CDR2 YSYEKL. Trimming left V 3 bases short and J 0 bases short, with 11 bases between. The chain combines TRBV4-1 with TRBJ1-1, with D hard to call. Sequencing used CD8+ T cells sorted from blood. The receptor was isolated from a human donor in good health. The CDR3 DNA follows: TGCGCCAGCAGCCAGCGACGGTTCATGAACACTGAAGCTTTCTTT. Translated: CASSQRRFMNTEAFF.